This T cell receptor beta chain derives from a study of metastatic and nonmetastatic thyroid tumors. As for the study in general: Repertoires were compared across blood and tumor or nodule tissue from malignant and benign thyroid patients.

TCRdb reprocessed the PCR reads via MiXCR. The table records about 16,000 clones, 25% to 30% of them present only once. Patients had received no treatment of any kind before thyroid surgery. Study observations and caveats: Reported TCR beta diversity, measured in blood and tumor, was significantly higher for malignant thyroid tumors than for benign nodules.

To note about this clone: Its antigen is currently unknown.

The sequence came from a male donor with papillary thyroid cancer or a benign thyroid nodule (not recorded which). Some clones in this sample may be carry-over from other donors' samples. What was sequenced was tumor tissue.

The CDR3 nucleotides are TGTGCCAGCTCACCCCGACAGGGAAACGAGCAGTACTTC. Translation gives CASSPRQGNEQYF. The chain links TRBV18 to TRBJ2-7, with TRBD1 identical over 7 bases. The CDR3 is made up of 13 amino acids. Germline V gene lookup returns CDR1 KGHSH and CDR2 LQKENI. Trimming at V came to 3 bases and at J to 5 bases, leaving 4 bases not matched to a gene. Drawing the rest from reference TRBV18 and TRBJ2-7, the complete variable domain is NAGVMQNPRHLVRRRGQEARLRCSPMKGHSHVYWYRQLPEEGLKFMVYLQKENIIDESGMPKERFSAEFPKEGPSILRIQQVVRGDSAAYFCASSPRQGNEQYFGPGTRLTVT.